A selection of T cell receptor beta chains follows, all from one sample in a study of beta chain features in type 1 diabetes. The protocol was immunoSEQ multiplex PCR, while the TCRdb copy is restricted to in-frame clones and leaves out a portion. The table records approximately 730,000 clones, under 15% of them present only once. The sequencing sample was made of naive CD4+ T cells from blood. The receptors stem from a man between 18 and 35 years old with type 1 diabetes. Both conserved end residues are part of each CDR3. The D gene is left open where the match is weak. Part of the rows lack a size; the others show once, few, many or a class for expanded clones.

DNA,CDR3,D,V,length,size,J
TGTGCCAGCAGTGAAGCTCCCAGGGGCACCGGGGAGCTGTTTTTT,CASSEAPRGTGELFF,NA,TRBV2,15,NA,TRBJ2-2
TGTGCCAGCTCACCATCACAGGGAGCCGGCGGTGAGCAGTTCTTC,CASSPSQGAGGEQFF,NA,TRBV18,15,NA,TRBJ2-1
TGTGCCATCCAACGGGGAAACTCTGGAAACACCATATATTTT,CAIQRGNSGNTIYF,NA,TRBV10-3,14,NA,TRBJ1-3
TGTGCCAGCAGCTTACAGGACCTGAGGGAAGCTTTCTTT,CASSLQDLREAFF,NA,TRBV5-4,13,NA,TRBJ1-1
TGTGCCAGCAGTCCCTACAACTATGGCTACACCTTC,CASSPYNYGYTF,NA,TRBV28,12,NA,TRBJ1-2
TGTGCCAGCAGTCTCGACACGAACACTGAAGCTTTCTTT,CASSLDTNTEAFF,NA,TRBV6-5,13,NA,TRBJ1-1
TGTGCCAGCAGTTTAGGACTCAGCAGCAATCAGCCCCAGCATTTT,CASSLGLSSNQPQHF,NA,TRBV27,15,few,TRBJ1-5
TGTGCCAGCAGCTTGAGGGGACAGAAAATTTCTGGGGCCAACGTCCTGACTTTC,CASSLRGQKISGANVLTF,TRBD1,TRBV4-2,18,NA,TRBJ2-6
TGTGCCAGTAGTATGGCGCGGCATCTTAGCACAGATACGCAGTATTTT,CASSMARHLSTDTQYF,NA,TRBV19,16,few,TRBJ2-3
TGTGCCAGTAGTATAGTTGGCAGCAATCAGCCCCAGCATTTT,CASSIVGSNQPQHF,NA,TRBV19,14,few,TRBJ1-5
TGTGCCAGTTCCGGACTAGCGGTTTACAATGAGCAGTTCTTC,CASSGLAVYNEQFF,TRBD2,TRBV2,14,NA,TRBJ2-1
TGTGCCAGCAGTTACTCGTGGGCACTCTCCTACGAGCAGTACTTC,CASSYSWALSYEQYF,NA,TRBV6-5,15,NA,TRBJ2-7